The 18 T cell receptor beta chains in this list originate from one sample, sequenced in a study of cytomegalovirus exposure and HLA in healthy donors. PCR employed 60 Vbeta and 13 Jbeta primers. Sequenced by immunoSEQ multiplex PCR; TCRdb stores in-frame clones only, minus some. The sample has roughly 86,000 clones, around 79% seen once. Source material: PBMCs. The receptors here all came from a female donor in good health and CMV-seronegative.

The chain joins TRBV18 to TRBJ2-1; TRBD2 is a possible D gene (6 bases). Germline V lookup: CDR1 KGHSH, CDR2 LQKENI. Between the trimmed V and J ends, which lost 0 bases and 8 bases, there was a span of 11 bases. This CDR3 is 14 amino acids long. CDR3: CASSPPRDRDEQFF. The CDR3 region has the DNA TGTGCCAGCTCACCACCGCGGGATCGCGATGAGCAGTTCTTC.

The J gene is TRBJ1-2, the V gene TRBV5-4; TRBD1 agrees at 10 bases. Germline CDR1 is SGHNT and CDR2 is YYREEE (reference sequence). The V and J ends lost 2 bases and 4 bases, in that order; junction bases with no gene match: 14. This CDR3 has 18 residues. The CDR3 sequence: CASSFKGRTGGDAYGYTF. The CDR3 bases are TGTGCCAGCAGCTTTAAGGGGAGGACAGGGGGGGATGCCTATGGCTACACCTTC.

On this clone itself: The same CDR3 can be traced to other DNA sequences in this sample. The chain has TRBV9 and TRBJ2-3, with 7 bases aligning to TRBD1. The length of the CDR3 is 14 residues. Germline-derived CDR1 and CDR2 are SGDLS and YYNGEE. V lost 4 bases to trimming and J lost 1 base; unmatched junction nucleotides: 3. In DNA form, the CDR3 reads TGTGCCAGCAGCCCCGGGACAGGCACAGATACGCAGTATTTT. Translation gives CASSPGTGTDTQYF.

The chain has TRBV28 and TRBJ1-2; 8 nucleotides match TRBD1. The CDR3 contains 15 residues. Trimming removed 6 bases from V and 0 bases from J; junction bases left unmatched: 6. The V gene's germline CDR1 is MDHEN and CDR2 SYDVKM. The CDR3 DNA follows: TGTGCCAGCAGAGGACAGGGAGGCCCTAACTATGGCTACACCTTC. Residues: CASRGQGGPNYGYTF.

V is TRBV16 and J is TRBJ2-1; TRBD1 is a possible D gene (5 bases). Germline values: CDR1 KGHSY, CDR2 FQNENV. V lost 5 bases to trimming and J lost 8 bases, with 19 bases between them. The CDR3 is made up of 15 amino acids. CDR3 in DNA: TGTGCCAGCAGCTTACCCGACACCAGGGTGGATGAGCAGTTCTTC. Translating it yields CASSLPDTRVDEQFF.

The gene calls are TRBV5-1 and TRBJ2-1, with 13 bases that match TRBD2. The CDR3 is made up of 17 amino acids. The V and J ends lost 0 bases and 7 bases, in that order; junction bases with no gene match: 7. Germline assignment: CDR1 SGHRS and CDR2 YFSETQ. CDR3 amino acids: CASSLGVTSGRQNEQFF. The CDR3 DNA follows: TGCGCCAGCAGCTTGGGGGTGACTAGCGGGAGGCAGAATGAGCAGTTCTTC.

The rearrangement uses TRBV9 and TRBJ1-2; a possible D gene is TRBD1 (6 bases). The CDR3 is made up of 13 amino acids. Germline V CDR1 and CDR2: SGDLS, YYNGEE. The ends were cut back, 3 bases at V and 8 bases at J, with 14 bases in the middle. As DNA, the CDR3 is TGTGCCAGCAGCGACAACAGGGCCTTGGGCTACACCTTC. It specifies CASSDNRALGYTF.

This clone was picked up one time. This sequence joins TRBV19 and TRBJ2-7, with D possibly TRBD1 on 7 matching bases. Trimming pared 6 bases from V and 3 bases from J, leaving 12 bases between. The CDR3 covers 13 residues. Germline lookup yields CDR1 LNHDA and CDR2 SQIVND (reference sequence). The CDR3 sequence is CASSPQGGYEQYF. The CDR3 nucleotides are TGTGCCAGTAGCCCTCAGGGGGGCTACGAGCAGTACTTC. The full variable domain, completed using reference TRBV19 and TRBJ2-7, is DGGITQSPKYLFRKEGQNVTLSCEQNLNHDAMYWYRQDPGQGLRLIYYSQIVNDFQKGDIAEGYSVSREKKESFPLTVTSAQKNPTAFYLCASSPQGGYEQYFGPGTRLTVT.

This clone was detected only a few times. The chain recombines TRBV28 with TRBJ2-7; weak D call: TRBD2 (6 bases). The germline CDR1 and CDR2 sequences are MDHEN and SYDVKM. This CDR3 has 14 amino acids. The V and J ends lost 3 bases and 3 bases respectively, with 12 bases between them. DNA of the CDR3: TGTGCCAGCAGTTTTGTTGGCGGGAACTACGAGCAGTACTTC. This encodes CASSFVGGNYEQYF.

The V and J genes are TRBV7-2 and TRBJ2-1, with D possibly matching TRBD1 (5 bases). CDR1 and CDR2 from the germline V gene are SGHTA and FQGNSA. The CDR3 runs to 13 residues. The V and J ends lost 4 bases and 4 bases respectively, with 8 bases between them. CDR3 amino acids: CASSSTAYNEQFF. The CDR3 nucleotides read TGTGCCAGCAGCTCGACAGCTTACAATGAGCAGTTCTTC.

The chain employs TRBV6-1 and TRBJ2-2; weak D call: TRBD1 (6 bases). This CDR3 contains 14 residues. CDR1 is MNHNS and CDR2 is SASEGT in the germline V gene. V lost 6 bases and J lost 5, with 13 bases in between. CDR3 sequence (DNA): TGTGCCAGCAGAACAGGGACACAAACCGGGGAGCTGTTTTTT. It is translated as CASRTGTQTGELFF.

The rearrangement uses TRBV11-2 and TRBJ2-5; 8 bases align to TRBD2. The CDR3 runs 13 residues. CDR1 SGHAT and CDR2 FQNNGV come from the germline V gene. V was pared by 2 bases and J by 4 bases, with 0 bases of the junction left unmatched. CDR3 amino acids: CASSLSGRETQYF. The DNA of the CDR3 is TGTGCCAGCAGCTTAAGCGGGAGAGAGACCCAGTACTTC.

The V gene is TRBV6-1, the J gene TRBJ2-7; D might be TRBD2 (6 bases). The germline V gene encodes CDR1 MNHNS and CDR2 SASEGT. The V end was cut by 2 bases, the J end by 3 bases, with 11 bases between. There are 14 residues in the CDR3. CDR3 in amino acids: CASSERAGSYEQYF. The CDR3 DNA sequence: TGTGCCAGCAGTGAACGTGCGGGAAGCTACGAGCAGTACTTC.

The CDR3 DNA follows: TGTGCCAGCGGCTCGGGGGGAGGTGCCACAGATACGCAGTATTTT. Its translation: CASGSGGGATDTQYF. V usage is TRBV7-3 and J usage is TRBJ2-3, with TRBD2 identical over 7 bases. J lost 2 bases, V lost 8 bases, and 10 bases had no gene match. Germline V gives CDR1 SGHTA, CDR2 FQGTGA. This CDR3 is built from 15 residues.

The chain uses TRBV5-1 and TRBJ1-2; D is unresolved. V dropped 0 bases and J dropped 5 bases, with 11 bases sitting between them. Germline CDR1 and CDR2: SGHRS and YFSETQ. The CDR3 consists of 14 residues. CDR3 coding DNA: TGCGCCAGCAGCTTGGGAGATGAGTCTTATGGCTACACCTTC. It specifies CASSLGDESYGYTF.

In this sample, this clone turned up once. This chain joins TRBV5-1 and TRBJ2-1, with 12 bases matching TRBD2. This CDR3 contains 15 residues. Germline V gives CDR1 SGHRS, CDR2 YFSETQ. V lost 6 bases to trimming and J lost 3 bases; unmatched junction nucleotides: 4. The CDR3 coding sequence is TGCGCCAGCACCCTAGCGGGAGGGAACTACAATGAGCAGTTCTTC. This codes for CASTLAGGNYNEQFF.

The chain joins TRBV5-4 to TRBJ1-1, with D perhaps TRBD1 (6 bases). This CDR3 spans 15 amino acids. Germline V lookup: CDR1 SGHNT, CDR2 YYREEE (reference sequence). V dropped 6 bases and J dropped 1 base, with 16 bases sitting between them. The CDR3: CASNLPDRTNTEAFF. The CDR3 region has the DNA TGTGCCAGCAACCTACCCGACAGGACGAACACTGAAGCTTTCTTT.

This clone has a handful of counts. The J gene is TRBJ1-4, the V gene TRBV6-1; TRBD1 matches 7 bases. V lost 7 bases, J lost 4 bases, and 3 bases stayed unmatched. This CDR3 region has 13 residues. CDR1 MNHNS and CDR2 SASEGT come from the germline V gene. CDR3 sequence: CASTGQNNEKLFF. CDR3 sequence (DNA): TGTGCCAGCACGGGACAGAATAATGAAAAACTGTTTTTT.